These 16 T cell receptor beta chains were all obtained from the same sample, sequenced in a study of a mutant IDH1 vaccine in newly diagnosed glioma. What these receptors recognize is not known. The sample's time point: week 47, end of study. Doses comprised 300 ug of mutant IDH1 20-mer peptide each, plus topical imiquimod. Profiled with immunoSEQ multiplex PCR; TCRdb holds only in-frame clones, not every one. Among 40,000 to 50,000 clones listed, approximately 82% were seen once. Sequenced material: PBMCs, taken from a glioma patient whose treatment included an IDH1 peptide vaccine. The receptors derive from a man aged 18 to 30 with glioma. Some clones in this sample may be carry-over from other donors' samples.

The chain couples TRBV5-1 to TRBJ1-3, with no clear D. Per the germline V gene, CDR1 is SGHRS and CDR2 is YFSETQ. This CDR3 spans 15 amino acids. The V end was cut by 0 bases, the J end by 0 bases, with 7 bases between. The CDR3 DNA reads as TGCGCCAGCAGCTTGGCAGCGGTCTCTGGAAACACCATATATTTT. Encoded protein: CASSLAAVSGNTIYF.

The rearrangement joins TRBV18 to TRBJ1-5, with no clear D. Deletions cut 6 bases from V and 4 bases from J, with 10 bases between. The CDR3 extends over 13 amino acids. Germline V gives CDR1 KGHSH, CDR2 LQKENI. The CDR3 reads CASSYQANQPQHF. DNA for the CDR3: TGTGCCAGCTCCTATCAGGCTAATCAGCCCCAGCATTTT.

This chain uses TRBV7-6 with TRBJ2-3, with D hard to call. The CDR3 runs 13 residues. CDR1 and CDR2 from the germline V gene are SGHVS and FNYEAQ. V gave up 5 bases and J gave up 4 bases, with 10 bases separating them. As DNA, the CDR3 is TGTGCCAGCAGCCCAGCCCCCCCAGATACGCAGTATTTT. Its translation: CASSPAPPDTQYF.

This clone has a handful of counts. The chain employs TRBV6-5 and TRBJ1-1, with a possible D match to TRBD1 (6 bases). The germline gives CDR1 MNHEY, CDR2 SVGAGI. CDR3 length: 14 residues. V shed 6 bases and J shed 4 bases, with 15 bases lying between them. CDR3 bases: TGTGCCAGCAGACCGGACAGTCTGAGCACTGAAGCTTTCTTT. Its translation: CASRPDSLSTEAFF.

This clone was found a few times. The genes are TRBV4-1 and TRBJ1-4, with no clear D. Germline V CDR1 and CDR2: MGHRA, YSYEKL. This CDR3 comprises 16 residues. V dropped 3 bases and J dropped 0 bases, with 11 bases sitting between them. In nucleotides, the CDR3 is TGCGCCAGCAGCCAGAAGGGAGGTGCAACTAATGAAAAACTGTTTTTT. As protein: CASSQKGGATNEKLFF.

This clone occurred once. This CDR3 reads CATSRDLLRQETQYF. CDR3 in DNA: TGTGCCACCAGCAGAGATCTGTTGCGGCAAGAGACCCAGTACTTC. The J gene is TRBJ2-5, the V gene TRBV15; D is ambiguous. There are 15 residues in the CDR3. Trimming pared 0 bases from V and 2 bases from J, leaving 10 bases between. Germline loops: CDR1 LNHNV, CDR2 YYDKDF (reference sequence).

This chain connects TRBV7-9 to TRBJ2-2; the match to TRBD2 covers 13 bases. The CDR3 has 16 amino acids. In germline, CDR1 is SEHNR, CDR2 FQNEAQ (reference sequence). The V gene end was trimmed by 4 bases and the J gene end by 8 bases; junction bases not matched to a gene: 7. The DNA for the CDR3 is TGTGCCAGCAGCTCGGGGACTAGCGGGATTTCAGGGGAGCTGTTTTTT. Translating it yields CASSSGTSGISGELFF.

The chain is built from TRBV6-1 and TRBJ1-1, with D uncertain. The CDR3 has 14 residues. CDR1 and CDR2 (germline): MNHNS, SASEGT. Trimming removed 3 bases at V and 2 bases at J, with 10 bases between. The CDR3 is CASSEHTQNTEAFF. The CDR3 bases are TGTGCCAGCAGTGAGCACACTCAAAACACTGAAGCTTTCTTT.

The chain couples TRBV28 to TRBJ1-3, with D hard to call. V gave up 6 bases and J gave up 1 base, with 10 bases separating them. The CDR3 runs to 14 residues. Germline V lookup: CDR1 MDHEN, CDR2 SYDVKM. CDR3 sequence reads: CASRDLASGNTIYF. In nucleotides, the CDR3 is TGTGCCAGCAGGGACCTCGCATCTGGAAACACCATATATTTT. The full variable domain, in which reference TRBV28 and TRBJ1-3 provide the parts outside the CDR3, is DVKVTQSSRYLVKRTGEKVFLECVQDMDHENMFWYRQDPGLGLRLIYFSYDVKMKEKGDIPEGYSVSREKKERFSLILESASTNQTSMYLCASRDLASGNTIYFGEGSWLTVV.

This clone was observed a handful of times. The genes are TRBV6-1 and TRBJ2-2, with D perhaps matching TRBD1 (5 bases). The CDR3 has 15 residues. CDR1 and CDR2 (germline): MNHNS, SASEGT. Deletions cut 0 bases from V and 1 base from J, with 6 bases between. This chain's CDR3 is CASSEATGNTGELFF. The CDR3 nucleotides are TGTGCCAGCAGTGAAGCCACAGGGAACACCGGGGAGCTGTTTTTT.

This chain uses TRBV7-2 with TRBJ1-2; the match to TRBD1 covers 7 bases. The CDR3 totals 13 residues. Germline assignment: CDR1 SGHTA and CDR2 FQGNSA. V lost 1 base, J lost 8 bases, and 4 bases stayed unmatched. The CDR3 DNA is TGTGCCAGCAGCTTAGAGGGGGCTCGGGGCTACACCTTC. As protein: CASSLEGARGYTF.

The rearrangement joins TRBV19 to TRBJ1-1, with D possibly matching TRBD1 (5 bases). The CDR3 is made up of 12 amino acids. The V gene's germline CDR1 is LNHDA and CDR2 SQIVND (reference sequence). V dropped 4 bases and J dropped 11 bases, with 14 bases sitting between them. CDR3 region: CASSTQTGRAFF. CDR3 nucleotides: TGTGCCAGTAGTACGCAGACGGGACGGGCTTTCTTT.

V gene TRBV4-3 combines with J gene TRBJ2-3; D is undetermined. The CDR3 loop spans 17 amino acids. Germline lookup yields CDR1 LGHNA and CDR2 YSLEER. With 4 bases removed from V and 5 bases from J, the gap between germline ends came to 22 bases. CDR3 sequence reads: CASSLNKFREKEDTQYF. DNA of the CDR3: TGCGCCAGCAGCCTTAATAAATTCAGAGAAAAGGAAGATACGCAGTATTTT.

CDR3 protein: CASRKGTSGSYEQYF. The CDR3 nucleotides read TGTGCCAGCAGGAAGGGGACTAGCGGCTCCTACGAGCAGTACTTC. The chain employs TRBV6-5 and TRBJ2-7; 11 bases fit TRBD2. The CDR3 has 15 residues. With V trimmed by 6 bases and J by 0 bases, 4 bases remained unmatched. Per germline, CDR1 MNHEY and CDR2 SVGAGI.

The chain links TRBV4-2 to TRBJ1-5; possibly TRBD1 for D (5 bases). Trimming took 1 base from V and 2 from J, leaving 12 bases between them. Per the germline V gene, CDR1 is LGHNA and CDR2 is YNFKEQ. CDR3 length: 16 amino acids. The CDR3 DNA sequence: TGTGCCAGCAGCCAAGTGACAGTAGGAGGCAATCAGCCCCAGCATTTT. This translates into CASSQVTVGGNQPQHF.

V usage is TRBV5-5 and J usage is TRBJ2-1; weak D call: TRBD2 (6 bases). V was pared by 3 bases and J by 5 bases, with 15 bases between. The CDR3 has 15 residues. Germline CDR1 and CDR2: SGHKS and YYEKEE (reference sequence). CDR3 protein: CASSSYSGLNNEQFF. In DNA form, the CDR3 reads TGTGCCAGCAGCTCTTATAGCGGACTCAACAATGAGCAGTTCTTC.